Included here is one T cell receptor (beta chain) sequence, with context. What antigen it recognizes has not been identified. Each CD8+ T cell subset was flow-sorted in triplicate, with 250,000 to 350,000 cells per subset placed directly into RLT lysis buffer. Naive CD8+ T cells were defined stringently as CD45RO-CCR7+CD27+CD95- to exclude memory contaminants. Peripheral blood mononuclear cells were isolated from buffy coats using standard density gradient centrifugation. A FACSAria III was used to flow-sort naive CD8+ T cells into CXCR3-negative and CXCR3-positive populations. Total RNA was extracted from sorted cells using an RNeasy Mini Kit. The data are from a study of CXCR3-negative and CXCR3-positive naive CD8 T cells (dated by TCRdb to between 2017 and 2020). Some background on the complete study: In total, around 140 million TRB reads were obtained, or roughly 1.5 +/- 0.3 million reads per library. Diversity and physicochemical repertoire analyses were performed on 11 donors pooled from two independent experiments. The TRBV-TRBJ cluster analysis covered naive subsets from a handful of donors and memory cells from 3 donors. General study outcomes and caveats: Because surface CD5, which is linked to self-reactivity in mice, was comparable between the naive subsets, TCR interaction strength was also inferred from the physicochemical properties of TRB CDR3s. Naive CXCR3-negative and CXCR3-positive cells from the same donor showed similar TRBV-TRBJ usage, whereas memory cells showed distinct patterns. Freshly isolated PBMCs were used for most assays because CXCR3 expression partially decreased after cryopreservation. TRB CDR3s from CXCR3-positive naive cells showed higher hydrophobicity (lower Kidera factor 4), lower energy, and higher strength and volume indices than CXCR3-negative naive cells. Repertoire diversity was comparably high in both naive subsets but much lower in memory CD8+ T cells.

The sample was run on a NextSeq 550. The Human TCR Profiling Kit (MiLaboratory) was used to make UMI-labeled 5' RACE TRB cDNA libraries. The full amount of extracted RNA was used for cDNA synthesis, and the full amount of resulting cDNA was used for PCR amplification. The libraries were made side by side, with each library going through the same number of PCR cycles. In the authors' own workflow: With a requirement of at least two reads per UMI, MIGEC and MiXCR extracted about 50,000 +/- 10,000 unique UMI-labeled TRB cDNA molecules per library. On average, each library contained about 40,000 +/- 10,000 functional in-frame TRB CDR3 nucleotide clonotypes without stop codons. After each sample was downsampled to 5000 UMI-labeled TRB molecules, VDJtools was used to calculate diversity metrics such as normalized Shannon-Wiener and Chao1. VDJtools computed clonotype-size-weighted physicochemical properties of the central five CDR3 residues: interaction energy, strength, volume and Kidera factor 4. With the reads reprocessed by TCRdb, a single entry stands for each CDR3 protein sequence and no DNA is reported. The V and J calls follow TCRdb's processing rather than the paper's. The sample table gives tens of thousands of distinct CDR3 sequences. The ten most abundant clones make up over 1.2% of the sample.

Including cysteine and phenylalanine, the CDR3 has 13 amino acids. No DNA accompanies this entry. From the germline V gene, CDR1 is MNHEY and CDR2 is SVGEGT. The chain employs TRBV6-2 or TRBV6-3 and TRBJ2-7; the D gene TCRdb calls, TRBD2, cannot be checked with no DNA. The sequenced sample was naive CXCR3- CD8+ T cells from blood. The cell subset or site label for this specimen denotes: CD45RO-CCR7+CD27+CD95- naive CD8+ T cells lacking CXCR3 (TNR3-). The sequence derives from a human donor in good health. Some clones in this sample may be carry-over from other donors' samples. The CDR3 loop reads CASSEGDNYEQYF.